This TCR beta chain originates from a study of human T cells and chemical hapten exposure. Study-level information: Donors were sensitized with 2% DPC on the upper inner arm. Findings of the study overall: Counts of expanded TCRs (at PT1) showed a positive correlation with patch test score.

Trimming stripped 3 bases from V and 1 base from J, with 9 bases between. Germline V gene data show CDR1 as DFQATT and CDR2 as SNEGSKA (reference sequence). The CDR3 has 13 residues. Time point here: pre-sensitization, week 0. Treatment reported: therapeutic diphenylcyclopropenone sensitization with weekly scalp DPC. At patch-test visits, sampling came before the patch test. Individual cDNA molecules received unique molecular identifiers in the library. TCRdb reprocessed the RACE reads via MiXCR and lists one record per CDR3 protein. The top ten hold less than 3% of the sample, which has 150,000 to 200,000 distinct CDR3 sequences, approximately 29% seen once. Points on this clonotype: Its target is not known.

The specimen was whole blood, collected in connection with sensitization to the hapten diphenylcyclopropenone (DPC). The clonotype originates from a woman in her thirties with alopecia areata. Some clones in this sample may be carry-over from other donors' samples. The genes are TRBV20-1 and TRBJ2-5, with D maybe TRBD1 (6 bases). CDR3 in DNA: TGCAGTGCTAGCGGACAGCTCCAAGAGACCCAGTACTTC. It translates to CSASGQLQETQYF.